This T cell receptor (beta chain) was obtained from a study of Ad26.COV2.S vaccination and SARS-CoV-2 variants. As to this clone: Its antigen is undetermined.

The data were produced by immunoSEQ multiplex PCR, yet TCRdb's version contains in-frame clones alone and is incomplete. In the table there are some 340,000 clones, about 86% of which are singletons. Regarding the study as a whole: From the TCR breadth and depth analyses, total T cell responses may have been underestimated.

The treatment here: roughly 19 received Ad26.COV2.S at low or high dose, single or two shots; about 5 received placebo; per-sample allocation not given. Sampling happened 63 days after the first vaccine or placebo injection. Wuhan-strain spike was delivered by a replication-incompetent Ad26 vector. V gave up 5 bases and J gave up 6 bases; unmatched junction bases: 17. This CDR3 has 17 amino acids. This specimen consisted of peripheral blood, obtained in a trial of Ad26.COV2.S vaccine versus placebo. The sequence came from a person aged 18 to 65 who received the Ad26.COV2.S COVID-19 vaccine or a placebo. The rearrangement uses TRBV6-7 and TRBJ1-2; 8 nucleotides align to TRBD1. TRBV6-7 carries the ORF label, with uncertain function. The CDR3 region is CASSREMDRDNEDGYTF. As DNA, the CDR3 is TGTGCCAGCAGTCGGGAGATGGACAGGGATAATGAGGATGGCTACACCTTC.